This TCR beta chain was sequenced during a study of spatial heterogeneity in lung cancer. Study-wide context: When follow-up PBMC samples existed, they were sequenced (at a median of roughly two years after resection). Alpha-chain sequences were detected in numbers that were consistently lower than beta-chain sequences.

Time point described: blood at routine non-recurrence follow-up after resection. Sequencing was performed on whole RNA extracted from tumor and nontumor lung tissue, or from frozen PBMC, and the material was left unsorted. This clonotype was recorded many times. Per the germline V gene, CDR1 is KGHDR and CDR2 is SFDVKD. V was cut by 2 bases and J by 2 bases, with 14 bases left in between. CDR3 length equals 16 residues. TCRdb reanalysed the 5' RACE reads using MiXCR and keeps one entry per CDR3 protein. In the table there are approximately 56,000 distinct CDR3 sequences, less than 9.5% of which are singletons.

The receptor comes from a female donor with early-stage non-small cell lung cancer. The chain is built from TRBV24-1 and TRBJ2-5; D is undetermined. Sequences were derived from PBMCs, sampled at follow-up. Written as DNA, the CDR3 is TGTGCCACCAGTGATTCCCGGAAATCCCCACAAGAGACCCAGTACTTC. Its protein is CATSDSRKSPQETQYF.